The source of this T cell receptor beta chain is a study of cytomegalovirus exposure and HLA in healthy donors. Study results and caveats: Several of the most significant clusters were apparently associated with common viral pathogens in a later analysis. Sequencing likely caused a cluster of highly shared sequence variants.

As regards this clone: Its specificity is unknown.

V lost 5 bases, J lost 7 bases, and 9 bases stayed unmatched. There are 15 residues in the CDR3. Germline loops: CDR1 LNHDA, CDR2 SQIVND (reference sequence). It was with 60 Vbeta and 13 Jbeta primers that the PCR ran. Only in-frame clones appear in the TCRdb table, and some are missing; sequencing was by immunoSEQ multiplex PCR. This sample has about 180,000 clones, with roughly four fifths found just once. The chain joins TRBV19 to TRBJ2-1, with 9 bases fitting TRBD1. The sequence was obtained from a man between 18 and 35 years old in good health and CMV-seronegative. The specimen sequenced was PBMCs. The CDR3 bases are TGTGCCAGTAGTTGGTGGGACAGGGCGAATAATGAGCAGTTCTTC. As protein: CASSWWDRANNEQFF.